The 2 T cell receptor beta chains reported below all come from one sample, sequenced in a study of glioma-infiltrating T cells after dendritic cell vaccination. Generated by immunoSEQ multiplex PCR, the TCRdb table keeps only in-frame clones and is missing some. This table has tens of thousands of clones, approximately 90% appearing once. The material sequenced was blood, taken before dendritic cell vaccination. The receptors shown here come from a human donor with glioblastoma.

As regards this clone: Sequence at one end of the junction differs from germline and may be a read error. The chain links TRBV7-7 to TRBJ1-6; 9 bases match TRBD1. Germline V CDR1 and CDR2: SSHAT, FNYEAQ (reference sequence). This CDR3 region has 20 residues. The CDR3 region has the DNA TGTGCTAGCAGCTTAGGACCTCGGGACAGGGTCAGAACCTATAATTCACCCCTCCACTTT. Translation gives CASSLGPRDRVRTYNSPLHF. The variable domain in full, completed from reference TRBV7-7 and TRBJ1-6, reads GAGVSQSPRYKVTKRGQDVTLRCDPISSHATLYWYQQALGQGPEFLTYFNYEAQPDKSGLPSDRFSAERPEGSISTLTIQRTEQRDSAMYRCASSLGPRDRVRTYNSPLHFGNGTRLTVT.

This clone has a single count. The chain carries TRBV6-1 and TRBJ2-3, with 10 nucleotides matching TRBD1. This CDR3 comprises 17 residues. Unmatched junction bases numbered 9, after V lost 2 bases and J lost 4 bases. The germline V gene has CDR1 MNHNS and CDR2 SASEGT. CDR3 loop: CASSETPLTGGPDTQYF. Written as DNA, the CDR3 is TGTGCCAGCAGTGAAACGCCCCTGACAGGGGGCCCAGATACGCAGTATTTT.